Presented here are 23 T cell receptor beta chains from one specimen sequenced in a study of human T cells and chemical hapten exposure. Described time point: patch test 1, 2 weeks after DPC sensitization. Sample treatment: therapeutic diphenylcyclopropenone sensitization with weekly scalp DPC. One entry per CDR3 protein, called by TCRdb with MiXCR from the RACE reads. The sample has around 380,000 distinct CDR3 sequences, around 5% seen once; the top ten hold approximately 2.3%. The sample in question was whole blood, obtained in connection with sensitization to the hapten diphenylcyclopropenone (DPC). These receptors were obtained from a woman aged 50 to 60 with alopecia areata. Some clones in this sample may be carry-over from other donors' samples.

With respect to this clonotype: A much larger clone sits a single nucleotide away, making a read error possible. This chain joins TRBV18 and TRBJ2-7, with 7 bases aligning to TRBD2. Germline assignment: CDR1 KGHSH and CDR2 LQKENI. This CDR3 contains 16 residues. CDR3 sequence reads: CASSPVASGGSYERYF. CDR3 nucleotides: TGTGCCAGCTCACCTGTGGCTAGCGGAGGATCCTACGAGCGGTACTTC.

The chain links TRBV7-2 to TRBJ2-7; maybe TRBD2 (6 bases). The V end lost 0 bases, the J end lost 6 bases, and 12 bases lay between the germline ends. CDR1 and CDR2 (germline): SGHTA, FQGNSA. The CDR3 contains 14 residues. CDR3 in DNA: TGTGCCAGCAGCTTAGCCGGAGGGGCGGCCGAGCAGTACTTC. Encoded protein: CASSLAGGAAEQYF.

This clonotype occurred a few times. The rearrangement uses TRBV20-1 and TRBJ1-2, with TRBD1 identical over 7 bases. This CDR3 comprises 13 residues. Per germline, CDR1 DFQATT and CDR2 SNEGSKA (reference sequence). The V and J ends lost 6 bases and 8 bases, in that order; junction bases with no gene match: 12. The CDR3 loop reads CSARDSSLQGYTF. CDR3 DNA sequence: TGCAGTGCCAGGGACAGCTCACTTCAGGGCTACACCTTC.

In its sample, this clonotype was seen many times. This chain joins TRBV29-1 and TRBJ1-3; no clear D gene. The CDR3 length is 16 residues. V was clipped by 4 bases and J by 0 bases, with 16 bases between them. CDR1 is SQVTM and CDR2 is ANQGSEA in the germline V gene. CDR3: CSVVFGPGGSGNTIYF. CDR3 DNA: TGCAGCGTTGTGTTTGGACCGGGCGGCTCTGGAAACACCATATATTTT.

This clonotype was found many times. This chain joins TRBV4-2 and TRBJ2-7, with no clear D. Trimming removed 0 bases from V and 12 bases from J, with 9 bases in between. This CDR3 comprises 11 residues. Looked up from germline, CDR1 is LGHNA and CDR2 is YNFKEQ. For the CDR3, the DNA is TGTGCCAGCAGCCAAGAAGGGCCTGTGTACTTC. This codes for CASSQEGPVYF.

This clonotype was counted a few times. This chain links TRBV20-1 with TRBJ2-7; D is possibly TRBD2 (6 bases). Trimming left V 6 bases short and J 0 bases short, with 15 bases between. The CDR3 is 14 amino acids. Germline CDR1 is DFQATT and CDR2 is SNEGSKA (reference sequence). CDR3: CSALAPGLSYEQYF. CDR3 DNA: TGCAGTGCACTGGCCCCGGGACTCTCCTACGAGCAGTACTTC.

This clonotype was counted at least ten times. J is TRBJ1-1 and V is TRBV27; weak D call: TRBD1 (5 bases). This CDR3 has 16 amino acids. V lost 3 bases and J 4 bases, leaving 18 bases between the germline ends. Germline assignment: CDR1 MNHEY and CDR2 SMNVEV (reference sequence). CDR3 coding DNA: TGTGCCAGCAGTTTTTCAACGGTCCGGGGGGGCACTGAAGCTTTCTTT. Translating it yields CASSFSTVRGGTEAFF.

This clonotype was seen at least ten times. The CDR3 spells CASSFSRQGSYTF. The CDR3, as DNA: TGCGCCAGCAGCTTTTCCCGGCAGGGCAGCTACACCTTC. The rearrangement links TRBV5-1 to TRBJ1-2; D may be TRBD1 (5 bases). Germline lookup yields CDR1 SGHRS and CDR2 YFSETQ. The CDR3 length is 13 residues. The V gene lost 2 bases and the J gene lost 9 bases, with 14 bases spanning the gap.

This clonotype was seen a handful of times. This rearrangement joins TRBV10-2 to TRBJ2-3; D not certain. CDR1 is WSHSY and CDR2 is SAAADI in the germline V gene. This CDR3 contains 17 residues. Between the trimmed V and J ends, which lost 3 bases and 1 base, there was a span of 17 bases. The CDR3 nucleotides read TGCGCCAGCAGTGATTACTGGCTTACCGAACGCACAGATACGCAGTATTTT. The encoded protein is CASSDYWLTERTDTQYF.

This clonotype was recorded many times. This rearrangement joins TRBV20-1 to TRBJ1-5, with a possible D match to TRBD1 (5 bases). Trimming cost V 6 bases and J 10 bases, with 22 bases left between them. CDR1 and CDR2 from the germline V gene are DFQATT and SNEGSKA (reference sequence). The CDR3 is 14 amino acids. In DNA, the CDR3 is TGCAGTGCGCGGGTTCCGGGGCCCTCAGGCCCCCAGCATTTT. It encodes CSARVPGPSGPQHF.

This rearrangement joins TRBV5-6 to TRBJ2-4, with D perhaps being TRBD1 or TRBD2 (5 bases each). The germline V gene encodes CDR1 SGHDT and CDR2 YYEEEE. There are 19 residues in the CDR3. Trimming took off 0 bases at V and 0 bases at J, with 19 bases between the two ends. The CDR3, as DNA: TGTGCCAGCAGCTTGGTCTGGGGCTGGAGGTCTCAAGCCAAAAACATTCAGTACTTC. Residues: CASSLVWGWRSQAKNIQYF.

At least ten counts were recorded for this clonotype. The chain employs TRBV12-3 or TRBV12-4 and TRBJ2-1; a weak D match, TRBD1 (6 bases). The V end lost 2 bases, the J end lost 2 bases, and 16 bases lay between the germline ends. This CDR3 contains 17 residues. DNA for the CDR3: TGTGCCAGCAGTTTAATGCAGGGGATGAGGCCCTACAATGAGCAGTTCTTC. This sequence encodes CASSLMQGMRPYNEQFF.

In this sample, this clonotype turned up many times. V gene TRBV28 combines with J gene TRBJ2-7, with 7 bases that match TRBD2. The germline CDR1 and CDR2 sequences are MDHEN and SYDVKM. This CDR3 has 14 residues. V trimming: 3 bases; J trimming: 4 bases; junction bases outside the gene matches: 6. CDR3 in amino acids: CASSFAGEVYEQYF. The CDR3, as DNA: TGTGCCAGCAGTTTTGCGGGAGAAGTGTACGAGCAGTACTTC.

This sequence joins TRBV18 and TRBJ1-5; D gene unclear. The CDR3 totals 15 residues. V was clipped by 3 bases and J by 1 base, with 10 bases between them. Germline V lookup: CDR1 KGHSH, CDR2 LQKENI. CDR3 protein: CASSPEQISNQPQHF. The CDR3 region has the DNA TGTGCCAGCTCACCGGAACAGATAAGCAATCAGCCCCAGCATTTT.

The sample holds many counts of this clonotype. The CDR3 here is CASRNLGQSNQPQHF. In nucleotides, the CDR3 is TGTGCCAGCAGGAATTTGGGACAGAGCAATCAGCCCCAGCATTTT. V usage is TRBV6-2 or TRBV6-3 and J usage is TRBJ1-5, with 7 bases lining up with TRBD1. The V segment lost 6 bases and the J segment 1 base; nucleotides outside the gene matches: 6. The CDR3 is made up of 15 amino acids. Germline CDR1 and CDR2: MNHEY and SVGEGT.

The chain has TRBV7-6 and TRBJ2-3; 10 bases line up with TRBD2. CDR3 length: 18 amino acids. Germline V gene sequence: CDR1 SGHVS, CDR2 FNYEAQ. V shed 2 bases, J shed 0 bases, and the junction held 8 bases outside the gene matches. As DNA, the CDR3 is TGTGCCAGCAGCTTACTAAGTAGCGGGGGGACGAGCACAGATACGCAGTATTTT. Translating it yields CASSLLSSGGTSTDTQYF.

Only a few counts were recorded for this clonotype. V usage is TRBV5-4 and J usage is TRBJ2-2; TRBD1 matches 7 bases. Unmatched junction bases numbered 6, after V lost 2 bases and J lost 2 bases. Germline V gene data show CDR1 as SGHNT and CDR2 as YYREEE (reference sequence). The CDR3 is made up of 16 amino acids. CDR3 sequence reads: CASSLQGLTNTGELFF. The CDR3 DNA reads as TGTGCCAGCAGCTTACAGGGGCTTACCAACACCGGGGAGCTGTTTTTT.

Comment on this clonotype: A read error may be the cause here, since a much bigger clone is one base away. The V gene is TRBV29-1, the J gene TRBJ1-1; no firm D call. Trimming cost V 4 bases and J 8 bases, with 11 bases left between them. The CDR3 has 11 amino acids. Germline V gives CDR1 SQVTM, CDR2 ANQGSEA. DNA for the CDR3: TGCAGCGTTGGTTACAACCGAGAAGCTTTCTTT. Amino acids: CSVGYNREAFF. Combining the CDR3 with reference TRBV29-1 and TRBJ1-1 gives the whole variable domain SAVISQKPSRDICQRGTSLTIQCQVDSQVTMMFWYRQQPGQSLTLIATANQGSEATYESGFVIDKFPISRPNLTFSTLTVSNMSPEDSSIYLCSVGYNREAFFGQGTRLTVV.

This clonotype has just a few counts. This chain links TRBV3-1 with TRBJ1-5, with 8 bases identical to TRBD1. The germline gives CDR1 LGHDT, CDR2 YNNKEL (reference sequence). This CDR3 contains 15 residues. V dropped 4 bases and J dropped 7; count of bases not matched to a gene: 9. CDR3 sequence reads: CASSPFQGAGQPQHF. The CDR3 region has the DNA TGTGCCAGCAGCCCCTTTCAGGGGGCCGGCCAGCCCCAGCATTTT.

In this sample, this clonotype turned up many times. The chain joins TRBV4-1 to TRBJ2-4; TRBD2 matches 10 bases. Germline V CDR1 and CDR2: MGHRA, YSYEKL. The V segment lost 0 bases and the J segment 6 bases; nucleotides outside the gene matches: 8. The CDR3 runs to 17 residues. CDR3 loop: CASSQDPSSGGGNIQYF. The CDR3 DNA sequence: TGCGCCAGCAGCCAAGATCCGTCTAGCGGGGGAGGAAACATTCAGTACTTC.

The CDR3 DNA sequence: TGCGCCAGCAGCTTGGAAGGGGACAGCCGGGAGACCCAGTACTTC. Protein product: CASSLEGDSRETQYF. V and J are TRBV5-1 and TRBJ2-5; the match to TRBD1 covers 7 bases. The germline CDR1 and CDR2 sequences are SGHRS and YFSETQ. The CDR3 contains 15 residues. Trimming removed 0 bases from V and 5 bases from J; junction bases left unmatched: 7.

This clonotype was recorded many times. CDR3 DNA: TGCAGTGCCCTCCGTGGTGAGCAGTTCTTC. Amino acid sequence: CSALRGEQFF. The chain has TRBV20-1 and TRBJ2-1; D gene ambiguous. This CDR3 comprises 10 residues. Germline loops: CDR1 DFQATT, CDR2 SNEGSKA (reference sequence). Trimming cost V 6 bases and J 9 bases, with 9 bases left between them.

This clonotype was observed a few times. The rearrangement joins TRBV19 to TRBJ1-1; tentative D call: TRBD1 (5 bases). Germline V CDR1 and CDR2: LNHDA, SQIVND (reference sequence). The CDR3 runs to 13 residues. The V end lost 8 bases, the J end lost 4 bases, and 14 bases lay between the germline ends. The CDR3 region is CASLLVGGTEAFF. CDR3 in DNA: TGTGCCAGTCTCCTGGTCGGGGGCACTGAAGCTTTCTTT.